This TCR beta chain appears in the sequencing data of a study of Siglec-9 on CD8 T cells in melanoma. Findings and limits, study-wide: An effector memory CD8+ T-cell subset seemingly accumulating in melanoma was reportedly marked and regulated by Siglec-9.

The CDR3 spans 17 residues. V dropped 1 base and J dropped 2 bases, with 14 bases sitting between them. Germline V gives CDR1 PRHDT, CDR2 FYEKMQ (reference sequence). For this clone: The antigen remains unidentified.

Measured with immunoSEQ multiplex PCR; TCRdb has only the in-frame clones, and not every one. The sample lists 36,000 or so clones, around 82% occurring once. V and J are TRBV13 and TRBJ2-2; possible D gene TRBD1, 6 bases. Sequenced: Siglec-9- CD8+ T cells sorted from blood. The sequence was obtained from a human donor in good health. This CDR3 is CASSLEIVGANTGELFF. CDR3 nucleotides: TGTGCCAGCAGCTTAGAAATCGTGGGGGCAAACACCGGGGAGCTGTTTTTT.